These 21 T cell receptor beta chains share one sample of origin, sequenced in a study of sequential checkpoint blockade in melanoma. Treatment reported: randomized to nivolumab then ipilimumab (arm A) or the reverse (arm B). The table came from immunoSEQ multiplex PCR; TCRdb's copy has only in-frame clones and leaves some out. The sample shows 9,500 to 15,000 clones, approximately 25% of them seen only once. The sequencing here drew on tumor tissue (inferred from file names), taken from a patient given nivolumab and ipilimumab in sequence. These receptors all stem from a human donor with melanoma.

CDR3: CATSRDQRAGANVLTF. As DNA, the CDR3 is TGTGCCACCAGCAGAGATCAAAGGGCTGGGGCCAACGTCCTGACTTTC. This chain links TRBV15 with TRBJ2-6, with D unclear. The CDR3 has 16 amino acids. Germline lookup yields CDR1 LNHNV and CDR2 YYDKDF (reference sequence). Deletions cut 0 bases from V and 2 bases from J, with 8 bases between.

This clone was recorded at least ten times. The chain combines TRBV11-3 with TRBJ1-6, with TRBD1 matching over 8 bases. There are 17 residues in the CDR3. J was trimmed by 4 bases and V by 3 bases; bases with no gene match: 8. Per the germline V gene, CDR1 is SGHNT and CDR2 is YENEEA. The DNA for the CDR3 is TGTGCCAGCAGCTTGGAGACAGGGGTTTGGTATAATTCACCCCTCCACTTT. It codes for CASSLETGVWYNSPLHF.

The chain links TRBV11-3 to TRBJ2-3; D perhaps matches TRBD2 (7 bases). Germline-derived CDR1 and CDR2 are SGHNT and YENEEA. Trimming cost V 1 base and J 8 bases, with 13 bases left between them. CDR3 length: 14 amino acids. For the CDR3, the DNA is TGTGCCAGCAGCTTAGGGGGGGGCCTAGGTACGCAGTATTTT. As protein: CASSLGGGLGTQYF. The full variable domain, in which reference TRBV11-3 and TRBJ2-3 provide the parts outside the CDR3, is EAGVVQSPRYKIIEKKQPVAFWCNPISGHNTLYWYLQNLGQGPELLIRYENEEAVDDSQLPKDRFSAERLKGVDSTLKIQPAELGDSAVYLCASSLGGGLGTQYFGPGTRLTVL.

This clone has only a few counts. The V and J genes are TRBV9 and TRBJ1-2, with D possibly matching TRBD1 (6 bases). The V gene's germline CDR1 is SGDLS and CDR2 YYNGEE. This CDR3 has 14 residues. The germline V and J ends were trimmed by 3 bases and 8 bases, with 17 bases remaining between them. The CDR3 sequence is CASSGVGASRGYTF. CDR3 sequence (DNA): TGTGCCAGCAGCGGCGTGGGGGCATCGAGGGGCTACACCTTC.

This clone was recorded at least ten times. The chain has TRBV7-5 and TRBJ2-3; no check of the table's D call, TRBD2, against the DNA was made. TRBV7-5 corresponds to a pseudogene. The CDR3 is 15 amino acids. The CDR3 spells CASSLRDGLADTQYF. The CDR3 DNA sequence: TGTGCCAGCAGCTTAAGGGATGGACTAGCGGATACGCAGTATTTT.

The CDR3 sequence is CASRDRGLETQYF. The CDR3 DNA sequence: TGTGCCAGCAGGGACAGGGGGCTGGAGACCCAGTACTTC. The chain has TRBV6-8 and TRBJ2-5, with 11 bases matching TRBD1. There are 13 residues in the CDR3. Germline V CDR1 and CDR2: MNHGY, SAAAGT. The ends lost 6 bases at V and 5 bases at J; junction bases unmatched: 2.

The rearrangement uses TRBV9 and TRBJ1-1; tentative D call: TRBD1 (6 bases). CDR3 length: 14 amino acids. Trimming took off 5 bases at V and 1 base at J, with 12 bases between the two ends. Germline lookup yields CDR1 SGDLS and CDR2 YYNGEE. The CDR3 loop is CASREGQPNTEAFF. CDR3 DNA: TGTGCCAGCAGAGAAGGACAGCCGAACACTGAAGCTTTCTTT.

The table lists this clone with a count of one. V is TRBV14 and J is TRBJ2-5, with 9 bases lining up with TRBD2. The germline CDR1 and CDR2 sequences are SGHDN and FVKESK. The ends lost 1 base at V and 3 bases at J; junction bases unmatched: 6. The CDR3 has 16 amino acids. CDR3 sequence: CASSQGLRGGEETQYF. Here the CDR3 DNA reads TGTGCCAGCAGCCAAGGGCTTCGCGGGGGGGAAGAGACCCAGTACTTC.

The gene calls are TRBV19 and TRBJ1-3; D is perhaps TRBD1 (5 bases). The CDR3 covers 16 residues. V gave up 5 bases and J gave up 5 bases, with 19 bases separating them. The germline CDR1 and CDR2 sequences are LNHDA and SQIVND (reference sequence). The CDR3 DNA reads as TGTGCCAGTAGTCCTGGGACTCCAGGATATAGAAACACCATATATTTT. Protein product: CASSPGTPGYRNTIYF.

This clone is a singleton in its sample. The chain recombines TRBV5-1 with TRBJ1-1, with D unclear. Germline values: CDR1 SGHRS, CDR2 YFSETQ. With 0 bases removed from V and 1 base from J, the gap between germline ends came to 10 bases. The CDR3 length is 15 residues. DNA of the CDR3: TGCGCCAGCAGCTTGGAGCGGATCCCGAACACTGAAGCTTTCTTT. Its protein is CASSLERIPNTEAFF. Based on the CDR3 plus reference TRBV5-1 and TRBJ1-1, the full variable domain is KAGVTQTPRYLIKTRGQQVTLSCSPISGHRSVSWYQQTPGQGLQFLFEYFSETQRNKGNFPGRFSGRQFSNSRSEMNVSTLELGDSALYLCASSLERIPNTEAFFGQGTRLTVV.

The DNA for the CDR3 is TGCGCCAGCAGTGAGTCACCCGGGGAGCTGTTTTTT. It codes for CASSESPGELFF. The rearrangement joins TRBV10-2 to TRBJ2-2, with D uncertain. The CDR3 is 12 amino acids. With 0 bases removed from V and 6 bases from J, the gap between germline ends came to 2 bases. The germline gives CDR1 WSHSY, CDR2 SAAADI.

This clone was seen a few times. The J gene is TRBJ2-3, the V gene TRBV28; the D gene is possibly TRBD2 (6 bases). This CDR3 region has 13 residues. V was trimmed by 5 bases and J by 2 bases, leaving 8 bases between them. Per the germline V gene, CDR1 is MDHEN and CDR2 is SYDVKM. CDR3 nucleotides: TGTGCCAGCAGTGCGGGACTCACAGATACGCAGTATTTT. Its protein is CASSAGLTDTQYF.

The CDR3 coding sequence is TGTGCCAGCGGCCAGGGGCCTGGCTACACCTTC. Protein sequence: CASGQGPGYTF. V and J are TRBV12-5 and TRBJ1-2, with D perhaps matching TRBD1 (6 bases). Germline lookup yields CDR1 LGHNT and CDR2 FRNRAP. The length of the CDR3 is 11 residues.

In this sample, this clone turned up a few times. This chain uses TRBV13 with TRBJ1-5; TRBD1 is a possible D gene (6 bases). The germline gives CDR1 PRHDT, CDR2 FYEKMQ (reference sequence). The CDR3 has 14 residues. With 5 bases removed from V and 6 bases from J, the gap between germline ends came to 14 bases. In DNA, the CDR3 is TGTGCCAGCAGCGTAGAGGGGGGTAGTCAGCCCCAGCATTTT. Encoded protein: CASSVEGGSQPQHF.

This clone has a count of ten or more. The V and J genes are TRBV2 and TRBJ2-2; a possible D gene is TRBD2 (7 bases). Germline values: CDR1 SNHLY, CDR2 FYNNEI. Between the trimmed V and J ends, which lost 2 bases and 6 bases, there was a span of 22 bases. The CDR3 runs 18 residues. This CDR3 reads CASSESRIGGGAPGELFF. As DNA, the CDR3 is TGTGCCAGCAGTGAAAGCAGAATCGGAGGGGGGGCCCCCGGGGAGCTGTTTTTT.

The chain carries TRBV10-1 and TRBJ2-7; D unclear. CDR1 and CDR2 (germline): WNHNN, SYGVQD (reference sequence). Trimming pared 7 bases from V and 2 bases from J, leaving 9 bases between. This CDR3 comprises 12 residues. This CDR3 is CASKLDTYEQYF. The CDR3 DNA sequence: TGCGCCAGCAAACTTGATACCTACGAGCAGTACTTC.

The rearrangement uses TRBV11-3 and TRBJ2-7; either TRBD1 or TRBD2 may supply D (5 bases each). The CDR3 length is 14 residues. Trimming stripped 2 bases from V and 4 bases from J, with 12 bases between. Looked up from germline, CDR1 is SGHNT and CDR2 is YENEEA. The CDR3 DNA is TGTGCCAGCAGCTTAATGACGTGGGGGTACGAGCAGTACTTC. Its protein is CASSLMTWGYEQYF.

This clone was seen a few times. CDR3 sequence: CASSYGVAYEQYF. In DNA form, the CDR3 reads TGTGCCAGCAGTTACGGGGTGGCCTACGAGCAGTACTTC. V usage is TRBV6-8 and J usage is TRBJ2-7; D is unresolved. This CDR3 is 13 amino acids long. CDR1 is MNHGY, CDR2 SAAAGT, per germline. V lost 2 bases to trimming and J lost 2 bases, with 7 bases between them.

This clone was counted between two and nine times. This chain uses TRBV28 with TRBJ1-6; D is perhaps TRBD1 (5 bases). V was shortened by 6 bases and J by 4 bases, with 13 bases between the two germline ends. The germline V gene has CDR1 MDHEN and CDR2 SYDVKM. The CDR3 is made up of 15 amino acids. The CDR3 spells CASSQGTRYNSPLHF. The CDR3 DNA is TGTGCCAGCAGCCAAGGGACGCGGTATAATTCACCCCTCCACTTT.

In its sample, this clone was seen many times. This sequence joins TRBV11-3 and TRBJ2-1; 12 nucleotides agree with TRBD2. Germline V gene sequence: CDR1 SGHNT, CDR2 YENEEA. The J segment lost 4 bases and the V segment lost 1 base, leaving 5 bases of the junction unmatched. There are 17 residues in the CDR3. The CDR3 coding sequence is TGTGCCAGCAGCTTAGTGGGGACTAGCGGGTCATACAATGAGCAGTTCTTC. Its protein is CASSLVGTSGSYNEQFF.

This clone has a handful of counts. This chain uses TRBV25-1 with TRBJ1-4, with D tentatively TRBD1 (5 bases). The germline V and J ends were trimmed by 1 base and 5 bases, with 8 bases remaining between them. Germline V gene lookup returns CDR1 MGHDK and CDR2 SYGVNS. This CDR3 region has 14 residues. The CDR3 protein is CASSEWGSNEKLFF. For the CDR3, the DNA is TGTGCCAGCAGTGAATGGGGCAGCAATGAAAAACTGTTTTTT.